Included here is one TCR beta chain sequence, with context. Its antigen is unknown. The record originates from a study of chemoradiotherapy in HPV16-positive cancers. Study results and caveats: Non-HPV-specific T cells did not expand in tumors during treatment, whereas candidate HPV-specific clones and E7-related motifs did.

Repeated repertoire sampling spanned the course of chemoradiotherapy. Some clones are missing from TCRdb's copy, which holds only in-frame ones; the method was immunoSEQ multiplex PCR. The table includes about 22,000 clones, around 73% detected once. CDR3 length: 15 residues. Trimming removed 6 bases from V and 6 bases from J; junction bases left unmatched: 8. The V gene's germline CDR1 is MNHEY and CDR2 SVGAGI. The V gene is TRBV6-5, the J gene TRBJ1-6, with 7 bases that match TRBD1. The sample was taken from a patient who underwent chemoradiotherapy. The sequence derives from a human donor with HPV-associated anogenital cancer. The CDR3 DNA is TGTGCCAGCAGCATCCGGGACAGTGTTAATTCACCCCTCCACTTT. Translated: CASSIRDSVNSPLHF.